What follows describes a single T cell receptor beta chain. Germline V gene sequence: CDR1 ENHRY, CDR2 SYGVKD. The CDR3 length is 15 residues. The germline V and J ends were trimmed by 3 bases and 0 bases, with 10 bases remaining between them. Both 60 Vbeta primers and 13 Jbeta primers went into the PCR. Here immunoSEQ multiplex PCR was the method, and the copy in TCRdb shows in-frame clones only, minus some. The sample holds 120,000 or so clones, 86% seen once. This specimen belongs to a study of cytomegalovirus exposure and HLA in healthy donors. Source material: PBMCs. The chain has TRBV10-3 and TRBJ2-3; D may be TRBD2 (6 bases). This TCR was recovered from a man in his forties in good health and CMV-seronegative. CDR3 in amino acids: CAISDTRGSTDTQYF. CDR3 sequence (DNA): TGTGCCATCAGTGATACCCGGGGGAGCACAGATACGCAGTATTTT.